A single sample gave rise to the 29 T cell receptor beta chains below, sequenced in a study of T cell changes during pregnancy in multiple sclerosis. TCRdb keeps only in-frame clones here, not all; method: immunoSEQ multiplex PCR. The sample lists 59,000 or so clones; more than 85% were seen once. The material sequenced was peripheral blood, taken in the third trimester of pregnancy. These TCRs come from a female donor in good health, enrolled as a control in a pregnancy study.

V is TRBV7-2 and J is TRBJ2-7, with D perhaps TRBD1 (6 bases). V dropped 5 bases and J dropped 5 bases, with 16 bases sitting between them. Germline CDR1 is SGHTA and CDR2 is FQGNSA. The CDR3 runs to 14 residues. The CDR3 DNA reads TGTGCCAGCAGCCCAAACTCAGGGGACAACGAGCAGTACTTC. Its translation is CASSPNSGDNEQYF.

The V gene is TRBV2, the J gene TRBJ2-4, with a weak D call TRBD1 (6 bases). V dropped 8 bases and J dropped 2 bases, with 13 bases sitting between them. Germline V gene sequence: CDR1 SNHLY, CDR2 FYNNEI. This CDR3 spans 14 amino acids. The CDR3 loop reads CASRRDTTKNIQYF. In DNA form, the CDR3 reads TGTGCCAGCCGTCGGGACACTACCAAAAACATTCAGTACTTC.

The chain uses TRBV30 and TRBJ1-2, with D perhaps matching TRBD1 (6 bases). Germline CDR1 and CDR2: GTSNPN and SVGIG (reference sequence). Trimming took 6 bases from V and 1 from J, leaving 12 bases between them. CDR3 size: 13 residues. The CDR3 coding sequence is TGTGCCTGCCTACAGGGATTTAACTATGGCTACACCTTC. Amino acid sequence: CACLQGFNYGYTF.

V usage is TRBV25-1 and J usage is TRBJ1-2; TRBD1 agrees at 8 bases. CDR3 length equals 16 residues. Per the germline V gene, CDR1 is MGHDK and CDR2 is SYGVNS. The V and J ends lost 3 bases and 7 bases, in that order; junction bases with no gene match: 13. The CDR3 nucleotides are TGTGCCAGCAGTGAGGACAGGGTGAGGCCAGAAGCTGGCTACACCTTC. Translating gives CASSEDRVRPEAGYTF.

This chain joins TRBV21-1 and TRBJ1-5. TRBV21-1 is termed a pseudogene. The CDR3 has 16 amino acids. CDR3 protein: CASSKEKIYSNQPQHF. As DNA, the CDR3 is TGTGCCAGCAGCAAAGAGAAGATCTATAGCAATCAGCCCCAGCATTTT.

J is TRBJ1-5 and V is TRBV5-1, with D maybe TRBD1 (6 bases). The CDR3 spans 15 residues. Trimming shortened V by 4 bases and J by 3 bases, and 14 bases separated the two germline ends. Germline V gene data show CDR1 as SGHRS and CDR2 as YFSETQ. The CDR3 region is CASSAQGLANQPQHF. CDR3 coding DNA: TGCGCCAGCAGCGCTCAGGGGCTTGCCAATCAGCCCCAGCATTTT.

The rearrangement uses TRBV11-2 and TRBJ1-5, with 7 positions matching TRBD1. This CDR3 spans 16 amino acids. The germline gives CDR1 SGHAT, CDR2 FQNNGV. Trimming at V came to 1 base and at J to 1 base, leaving 4 bases not matched to a gene. Here the CDR3 DNA reads TGTGCCAGCAGCTTAGGTCCGGACAGGAGCAATCAGCCCCAGCATTTT. Amino acids: CASSLGPDRSNQPQHF. The full variable domain, its missing parts supplied by reference TRBV11-2 and TRBJ1-5, is EAGVAQSPRYKIIEKRQSVAFWCNPISGHATLYWYQQILGQGPKLLIQFQNNGVVDDSQLPKDRFSAERLKGVDSTLKIQPAKLEDSAVYLCASSLGPDRSNQPQHFGDGTRLSIL.

The chain combines TRBV19 with TRBJ2-1; TRBD2 matches at 12 bases. V shed 1 base and J 7 bases; nucleotides not matched to a gene: 5. This CDR3 has 16 amino acids. Germline lookup yields CDR1 LNHDA and CDR2 SQIVND (reference sequence). The CDR3 region has the DNA TGTGCCAGTAGTATAGGGCTAGCGGGAGGGTTGAATGAGCAGTTCTTC. It specifies CASSIGLAGGLNEQFF.

The chain couples TRBV5-1 to TRBJ2-1; 7 bases are a match to TRBD2. This CDR3 has 15 amino acids. Germline V CDR1 and CDR2: SGHRS, YFSETQ. V gave up 0 bases and J gave up 8 bases; unmatched junction bases: 8. The CDR3 DNA follows: TGCGCCAGCAGCTTGGGACTAGCTAGGGGCGATGAGCAGTTCTTC. It codes for CASSLGLARGDEQFF.

The chain employs TRBV7-9 and TRBJ1-1; weak D call: TRBD1 (5 bases). The CDR3 totals 14 residues. CDR1 and CDR2 (germline): SEHNR, FQNEAQ (reference sequence). Between the trimmed V and J ends, which lost 5 bases and 0 bases, there was a span of 10 bases. The DNA for the CDR3 is TGTGCCAGCAGCCCGACAGTCATGAACACTGAAGCTTTCTTT. Translated: CASSPTVMNTEAFF.

The chain links TRBV7-9 to TRBJ1-1; TRBD1 might be the D (6 bases). The CDR3 has 13 amino acids. Trimming cost V 2 bases and J 6 bases, with 10 bases left between them. The germline V gene has CDR1 SEHNR and CDR2 FQNEAQ (reference sequence). CDR3 in amino acids: CASSLRGTPEAFF. CDR3 bases: TGTGCCAGCAGCTTAAGGGGGACGCCTGAAGCTTTCTTT. The full variable domain, in which reference TRBV7-9 and TRBJ1-1 provide the parts outside the CDR3, is DTGVSQNPRHKITKRGQNVTFRCDPISEHNRLYWYRQTLGQGPEFLTYFQNEAQLEKSRLLSDRFSAERPKGSFSTLEIQRTEQGDSAMYLCASSLRGTPEAFFGQGTRLTVV.

V is TRBV19 and J is TRBJ2-3, with D maybe TRBD2 (6 bases). The CDR3 runs to 12 residues. Trimming removed 4 bases from V and 5 bases from J, with 7 bases in between. CDR1 is LNHDA, CDR2 SQIVND, per germline (reference sequence). The CDR3 reads CASSRGGDTQYF. The CDR3 DNA reads TGTGCCAGTAGTAGGGGAGGAGATACGCAGTATTTT.

J is TRBJ2-1 and V is TRBV5-4; 9 bases map to TRBD1. The germline V gene encodes CDR1 SGHNT and CDR2 YYREEE (reference sequence). V gave up 4 bases and J gave up 2 bases; unmatched junction bases: 7. The CDR3 is 16 residues long. The CDR3 loop is CASSRSQGAAYNEQFF. The CDR3 DNA sequence: TGTGCCAGCAGCCGATCACAGGGGGCCGCCTACAATGAGCAGTTCTTC.

The gene calls are TRBV9 and TRBJ2-7, with 10 bases lining up with TRBD2. From germline, CDR1 is SGDLS and CDR2 YYNGEE. Trimming took 0 bases from V and 1 from J; bases not matched to a gene: 1. This CDR3 is built from 15 residues. CDR3 bases: TGTGCCAGCAGCGTAGCAGCGGGGGGGTCCTACGAGCAGTACTTC. It encodes CASSVAAGGSYEQYF.

The chain joins TRBV19 to TRBJ2-7; D possibly corresponds to TRBD1 (6 bases). The CDR3 spans 14 residues. Germline CDR1 and CDR2: LNHDA and SQIVND (reference sequence). Trimming left V 4 bases short and J 3 bases short, with 13 bases between. CDR3 loop: CASSTTGSFYEQYF. The CDR3 nucleotides are TGTGCCAGTAGTACGACAGGTTCGTTCTACGAGCAGTACTTC.

The J gene is TRBJ2-6, the V gene TRBV9, with D unclear. This CDR3 is 14 amino acids long. Germline CDR1 SGDLS, CDR2 YYNGEE. V dropped 3 bases and J dropped 2 bases, with 6 bases sitting between them. CDR3 DNA: TGTGCCAGCAGCGAGAGGCCTGGGGCCAACGTCCTGACTTTC. This encodes CASSERPGANVLTF.

This clone was seen a handful of times. The junction shows a germline mismatch at one end, possibly a read error. The chain is built from TRBV10-3 and TRBJ1-2; 7 bases are shared with TRBD1. Per the germline V gene, CDR1 is ENHRY and CDR2 is SYGVKD. CDR3 length equals 11 residues. The CDR3, as DNA: TGTGCCATCAGTGACTCAACGGGACAGCTCTTC. It is translated as CAISDSTGQLF.

The gene calls are TRBV7-3 and TRBJ2-1; a possible D gene is TRBD2 (5 bases). V lost 5 bases, J lost 2 bases, and 16 bases lay in between. In germline, CDR1 is SGHTA, CDR2 FQGTGA. There are 16 residues in the CDR3. CDR3 sequence: CASSPRRTVTYNEQFF. CDR3 sequence (DNA): TGTGCCAGCAGCCCCCGGAGGACTGTTACCTACAATGAGCAGTTCTTC. Filled out from reference TRBV7-3 and TRBJ2-1, the complete variable domain reads GAGVSQTPSNKVTEKGKYVELRCDPISGHTALYWYRQSLGQGPEFLIYFQGTGAADDSGLPNDRFFAVRPEGSVSTLKIQRTERGDSAVYLCASSPRRTVTYNEQFFGPGTRLTVL.

The chain joins TRBV7-9 to TRBJ2-3; 10 bases match TRBD2. The CDR3 has 14 residues. V shed 5 bases and J 3 bases; nucleotides not matched to a gene: 2. Germline lookup yields CDR1 SEHNR and CDR2 FQNEAQ (reference sequence). CDR3 residues: CASSLSGRTDTQYF. CDR3 coding DNA: TGTGCCAGCAGCCTTAGCGGGAGGACAGATACGCAGTATTTT.

V and J are TRBV4-3 and TRBJ2-5, with 9 bases aligning to TRBD1. The DNA end lines up better with TRBJ2-7; the J call may be wrong. CDR1 is LGHNA, CDR2 YSLEER, per germline. The length of the CDR3 is 17 residues. CDR3 in DNA: TGCGCCAGCAGCCAAGGAGAGCGGGGACAGGGATACTACGAGCAGTACTTC. It encodes CASSQGERGQGYYEQYF.

In this sample, this clone turned up once. The chain is built from TRBV9 and TRBJ1-5, with a weak D call TRBD1 (6 bases). CDR1 is SGDLS and CDR2 is YYNGEE in the germline V gene. CDR3 size: 15 residues. Trimming shortened V by 1 base and J by 4 bases, and 12 bases separated the two germline ends. CDR3 DNA: TGTGCCAGCAGCGTATCGGTAGGGGGAAATCAGCCCCAGCATTTT. Its translation is CASSVSVGGNQPQHF. The complete variable domain, with remaining parts taken from reference TRBV9 and TRBJ1-5, reads DSGVTQTPKHLITATGQRVTLRCSPRSGDLSVYWYQQSLDQGLQFLIQYYNGEERAKGNILERFSAQQFPDLHSELNLSSLELGDSALYFCASSVSVGGNQPQHFGDGTRLSIL.

CDR3 sequence (DNA): TGTGCCAGCAGACCACTCGGACAGTCAGAGAAGGGCTACACCTTC. The encoded protein is CASRPLGQSEKGYTF. This chain links TRBV28 with TRBJ1-2; D possibly corresponds to TRBD1 (6 bases). Germline assignment: CDR1 MDHEN and CDR2 SYDVKM. The CDR3 has 15 amino acids. V lost 6 bases and J lost 8, with 22 bases in between.

This chain joins TRBV5-5 and TRBJ2-1, with D possibly matching TRBD2 (6 bases). Looked up from germline, CDR1 is SGHKS and CDR2 is YYEKEE (reference sequence). This CDR3 contains 19 residues. Trimming removed 0 bases at V and 0 bases at J, with 19 bases between. CDR3 residues: CASSLGRGGALSSYNEQFF. The DNA of the CDR3 is TGTGCCAGCAGCTTGGGGAGAGGAGGGGCGCTAAGCTCCTACAATGAGCAGTTCTTC.

The chain links TRBV5-1 to TRBJ2-3, with 11 bases identical to TRBD2. Per the germline V gene, CDR1 is SGHRS and CDR2 is YFSETQ. The CDR3 covers 17 residues. The junction had 13 bases not matched to a gene; V was cut back by 4 bases and J by 6 bases. The DNA of the CDR3 is TGCGCCAGCAGCCCCGGGGGGACTAGCGGTAACTTGGATACGCAGTATTTT. It is translated as CASSPGGTSGNLDTQYF.

The CDR3 loop is CASSLMAEDTEAFF. CDR3 in DNA: TGTGCCAGCTCACTTATGGCCGAGGACACTGAAGCTTTCTTT. J is TRBJ1-1 and V is TRBV18; no clear D. Germline loops: CDR1 KGHSH, CDR2 LQKENI. CDR3 size: 14 residues. The germline V and J ends were trimmed by 4 bases and 3 bases, with 12 bases remaining between them.

This chain connects TRBV5-6 to TRBJ2-2; 8 bases match TRBD2. The CDR3 has 16 residues. Germline loops: CDR1 SGHDT, CDR2 YYEEEE. The V gene end was trimmed by 4 bases and the J gene end by 4 bases; junction bases not matched to a gene: 9. The CDR3 loop reads CASSPPSGGSTGELFF. The CDR3 nucleotides are TGTGCCAGCAGCCCTCCGAGCGGGGGCTCCACCGGGGAGCTGTTTTTT.

The rearrangement uses TRBV7-9 and TRBJ1-1; D remains unclear. V was shortened by 2 bases and J by 11 bases, with 12 bases between the two germline ends. CDR3 size: 12 residues. Germline V CDR1 and CDR2: SEHNR, FQNEAQ (reference sequence). For the CDR3, the DNA is TGTGCCAGCAGCTTACTGGCCTCGGAGGCTTTCTTT. This encodes CASSLLASEAFF.

This chain uses TRBV27 with TRBJ2-1; 9 nucleotides match TRBD2. The CDR3 has 15 residues. The V gene's germline CDR1 is MNHEY and CDR2 SMNVEV (reference sequence). V lost 8 bases and J lost 4; bases outside the gene matches: 9. In nucleotides, the CDR3 is TGTGCCAGCCAACTGCGGGAGGGTGGTTACAATGAGCAGTTCTTC. Residues: CASQLREGGYNEQFF.

V gene TRBV18 combines with J gene TRBJ2-7, with D possibly matching TRBD1 (5 bases). Germline CDR1 reads KGHSH; CDR2 reads LQKENI. Between the trimmed V and J ends, which lost 3 bases and 6 bases, there was a span of 18 bases. The CDR3 runs to 15 residues. CDR3 nucleotide sequence: TGTGCCAGCTCACCCCGGGTGGGCCAGGGAACCGAGCAGTACTTC. Protein product: CASSPRVGQGTEQYF.